These 27 T cell receptor beta chains came from one sample sequenced in a study of T cells in Graves' hyperthyroidism and ophthalmopathy (dated by TCRdb to the late 2010s). Preparation of the library involved multiplex PCR. The instrument was an Illumina HiSeq 2000. The TCR beta CDR3 regions were amplified from the RNA transcripts. For the first round of RT-PCR on the TCR CDR3, the HTBI primer set was used together with the Qiagen OneStep RT-PCR kit. TCRdb reworked the public reads: Q25 trimming with fastp, MiXCR clone assembly, productive beta chains retained. Entries that share a CDR3 protein sequence are merged under the most common genes and DNA. This sample comprises 500,000 to 650,000 distinct CDR3 sequences, 14% of them detected only once. Roughly 13% of the sample goes to the ten largest clones. The material sequenced was blood. All receptors derive from a middle-aged woman with Graves' hyperthyroidism.

The table lists this clonotype with many counts. J is TRBJ1-6 and V is TRBV30; no reliable D call. V was pared by 5 bases and J by 7 bases, with 6 bases between. The CDR3 consists of 11 residues. Looked up from germline, CDR1 is GTSNPN and CDR2 is SVGIG (reference sequence). CDR3 DNA sequence: TGTGCCTGGGGTTTGAATTCACCCCTCCACTTT. Protein: CAWGLNSPLHF.

The chain combines TRBV2 with TRBJ1-4; no clear D. V was cut by 1 base and J by 5 bases, with 11 bases left in between. From germline, CDR1 is SNHLY and CDR2 FYNNEI. The CDR3 is 15 amino acids. The CDR3 is CASSEGRGDNEKLFF. CDR3 in DNA: TGTGCCAGCAGTGAAGGGCGGGGTGACAATGAAAAACTGTTTTTT.

This clonotype was detected ten times or more. The chain links TRBV2 to TRBJ1-5; the match to TRBD1 covers 9 bases. The CDR3 is 14 residues long. The germline gives CDR1 SNHLY, CDR2 FYNNEI. J gave up 2 bases and V 4 bases, and 0 bases lay outside the gene matches. The CDR3 region is CASSGDRGNQPQHF. The CDR3 nucleotides read TGTGCCAGCAGTGGGGACAGGGGCAATCAGCCCCAGCATTTT.

This clonotype was recorded many times. CDR3 in amino acids: CASSNSNEQFF. The CDR3, as DNA: TGCGCCAGCTCAAACTCAAATGAGCAGTTCTTC. The chain combines TRBV5-1 with TRBJ2-1; no definite D call. CDR1 is SGHRS, CDR2 YFSETQ, per germline. V was clipped by 7 bases and J by 7 bases, with 9 bases between them. This CDR3 has 11 residues.

This clonotype was recorded a few times. The chain carries TRBV3-1 and TRBJ1-6; D might be TRBD1 (6 bases). This CDR3 has 16 amino acids. From germline, CDR1 is LGHDT and CDR2 YNNKEL (reference sequence). Trimming stripped 4 bases from V and 9 bases from J, with 19 bases between. The CDR3 loop reads CASSPSPGANGSPLHF. CDR3 coding DNA: TGTGCCAGCAGCCCCTCCCCGGGGGCTAATGGTTCACCCCTCCACTTT.

On this clonotype: A single base separates this from a much larger clone, so it may be a read error. The gene calls are TRBV27 and TRBJ1-1, with D hard to call. The CDR3 contains 14 residues. Between the trimmed V and J ends, which lost 11 bases and 1 base, there was a span of 17 bases. The V gene's germline CDR1 is MNHEY and CDR2 SMNVEV (reference sequence). The CDR3 DNA reads as TGTGCCGGCGGTTTTCAGTTCGGGAACACTGAAGCTTTCTTT. Residues: CAGGFQFGNTEAFF.

This clonotype was seen repeatedly, ten times or more. The chain links TRBV7-9 to TRBJ2-3; tentative D call: TRBD1 (6 bases). Trimming shortened V by 5 bases and J by 4 bases, and 13 bases separated the two germline ends. CDR3 length: 14 amino acids. Per germline, CDR1 SEHNR and CDR2 FQNEAQ (reference sequence). The CDR3 DNA reads as TGTGCCAGCAGCACCGAACAGGGTTCAGATACGCAGTATTTT. Its translation is CASSTEQGSDTQYF.

This clonotype was recorded once. This rearrangement joins TRBV6-2 or TRBV6-3 to TRBJ2-3, with 13 bases that match TRBD2. CDR3 size: 15 residues. The germline V gene encodes CDR1 MNHEY and CDR2 SVGEGT. V trimming: 10 bases; J trimming: 2 bases; junction bases outside the gene matches: 6. The CDR3 region is CATGGLAGSTDTQYF. CDR3 in DNA: TGTGCCACAGGGGGACTAGCGGGGTCCACAGATACGCAGTATTTT.

With regard to this clonotype: This may stem from a read error, because a much larger clone lies one nucleotide away. The V gene is TRBV2, the J gene TRBJ1-1, with D unresolved. This CDR3 is 14 amino acids long. The germline V gene has CDR1 SNHLY and CDR2 FYNNEI. In nucleotides, the CDR3 is TGTGCCAGCAGTGATCGACGGTTCAACACTGAAGCTCTCTTT. This translates into CASSDRRFNTEALF.

About this clonotype itself: This may be a read error: a much more frequent sequence differs by one nucleotide. The V and J genes are TRBV27 and TRBJ1-6; D remains ambiguous. The CDR3 is 15 residues long. Germline V gene sequence: CDR1 MNHEY, CDR2 SMNVEV (reference sequence). The CDR3 nucleotides read TGTGCCAGCAGTTTGGCCAGGAACCCTAATTCACCCCCCCACTTT. It is translated as CASSLARNPNSPPHF.

At least ten counts were recorded for this clonotype. The rearrangement links TRBV7-2 to TRBJ2-3; D not certain. The CDR3 covers 13 residues. CDR1 SGHTA and CDR2 FQGNSA come from the germline V gene. V was clipped by 7 bases and J by 2 bases, with 10 bases between them. Here the CDR3 reads CASTLLPTDTQYF. In nucleotides, the CDR3 is TGTGCCAGCACCCTCCTGCCCACAGATACGCAGTATTTT.

At least ten counts were recorded for this clonotype. The junction differs from germline at one of its ends, possibly a read error. As DNA, the CDR3 is TGTGCCAGCAGAGAAGGGACCAATCCCCGTTACGAGCAGTACTTC. This sequence encodes CASREGTNPRYEQYF. The chain recombines TRBV6-1 with TRBJ2-7; D tentatively reads TRBD1 or TRBD2 (5 bases each). The V gene's germline CDR1 is MNHNS and CDR2 SASEGT. CDR3 length: 15 residues.

This clonotype was observed at least ten times. The J gene is TRBJ2-3, the V gene TRBV5-1; D remains ambiguous. Germline assignment: CDR1 SGHRS and CDR2 YFSETQ. With 4 bases removed from V and 6 bases from J, the gap between germline ends came to 15 bases. The CDR3 totals 14 residues. For the CDR3, the DNA is TGCGCCAGCAGCCCCCCTTTGGCCGGGGATACGCAGTATTTT. Its translation: CASSPPLAGDTQYF.

This clonotype was detected ten times or more. The rearrangement joins TRBV15 to TRBJ2-7; 16 nucleotides match TRBD2. After removal of 4 bases from V and 7 bases from J, the junction contained 7 bases not matched to a gene. CDR1 is LNHNV and CDR2 is YYDKDF in the germline V gene (reference sequence). CDR3 length equals 16 residues. The CDR3 sequence: CATSKGLAGGLGEQYF. In DNA, the CDR3 is TGTGCCACCAGCAAGGGACTAGCGGGAGGGCTCGGTGAGCAGTACTTC.

This clonotype was seen many times. The V call is TRBV2, the J call TRBJ1-4; 11 nucleotides agree with TRBD1. The CDR3 length is 14 residues. V was clipped by 7 bases and J by 7 bases; unmatched bases: 5. The V gene's germline CDR1 is SNHLY and CDR2 FYNNEI. CDR3: CASTGQGAGEKLFF. The CDR3 nucleotides are TGTGCCAGCACTGGACAGGGGGCAGGTGAAAAACTGTTTTTT.

There are many counts of this clonotype. The chain combines TRBV30 with TRBJ2-7, with 8 bases lining up with TRBD2. Germline CDR1 GTSNPN, CDR2 SVGIG (reference sequence). V trimming: 2 bases; J trimming: 6 bases; junction bases outside the gene matches: 9. There are 14 residues in the CDR3. The chain's CDR3 is CAWSIAGGSGEQYF. CDR3 nucleotide sequence: TGTGCCTGGAGTATTGCGGGAGGTTCGGGCGAGCAGTACTTC.

This clonotype showed up many times. The V and J genes are TRBV29-1 and TRBJ2-1; TRBD2 aligns across 7 bases. This CDR3 comprises 13 residues. CDR1 is SQVTM, CDR2 ANQGSEA, per germline. Unmatched junction bases numbered 0, after V lost 0 bases and J lost 4 bases. This CDR3 reads CSVEDGRYNEQFF. The CDR3 DNA reads TGCAGCGTTGAAGACGGGAGGTACAATGAGCAGTTCTTC.

This clonotype was counted at least ten times. The V gene is TRBV7-3, the J gene TRBJ2-1; 7 bases fit TRBD1. Germline V gives CDR1 SGHTA, CDR2 FQGTGA. CDR3 length equals 15 residues. V dropped 5 bases and J dropped 5; count of bases not matched to a gene: 9. The CDR3 region has the DNA TGTGCCAGCAGCCAAACCGGGACAGCAGACAATGAGCAGTTCTTC. Amino acid sequence: CASSQTGTADNEQFF.

At least ten counts were recorded for this clonotype. V is TRBV27 and J is TRBJ2-2, with D perhaps matching TRBD1 (6 bases). Germline V gene lookup returns CDR1 MNHEY and CDR2 SMNVEV (reference sequence). CDR3 length equals 14 residues. The V end lost 3 bases, the J end lost 3 bases, and 8 bases lay between the germline ends. CDR3 in DNA: TGTGCCAGCAGTTTCGGACAGTACACCGGGGAGCTGTTTTTT. Amino acid sequence: CASSFGQYTGELFF.

This clonotype was seen a few times. V usage is TRBV11-3 and J usage is TRBJ2-4; 8 nucleotides match TRBD2. The CDR3 covers 18 residues. The trim removed 0 bases at V and 0 bases at J, leaving 7 bases unmatched. The germline CDR1 and CDR2 sequences are SGHNT and YENEEA. The CDR3 sequence is CASSLDRLAGLAKNIQYF. The CDR3 region has the DNA TGTGCCAGCAGCTTAGATCGTCTAGCGGGTTTAGCCAAAAACATTCAGTACTTC. The entire variable domain, with the rest obtained from reference TRBV11-3 and TRBJ2-4, is as follows: EAGVVQSPRYKIIEKKQPVAFWCNPISGHNTLYWYLQNLGQGPELLIRYENEEAVDDSQLPKDRFSAERLKGVDSTLKIQPAELGDSAVYLCASSLDRLAGLAKNIQYFGAGTRLSVL.

This clonotype showed up many times. V usage is TRBV6-1 and J usage is TRBJ2-6, with unresolved D. In germline, CDR1 is MNHNS, CDR2 SASEGT. Trimming shortened V by 5 bases and J by 0 bases, and 14 bases separated the two germline ends. The CDR3 is 17 residues long. CDR3 region: CASSYNSRSSGANVLTF. Written as DNA, the CDR3 is TGTGCCAGCAGTTACAACTCTCGGAGCTCTGGGGCCAACGTCCTGACTTTC.

This chain connects TRBV20-1 to TRBJ2-7, with 9 bases matching TRBD1. The CDR3 has 15 amino acids. J gave up 1 base and V 0 bases, and 4 bases lay outside the gene matches. Per germline, CDR1 DFQATT and CDR2 SNEGSKA (reference sequence). The chain's CDR3 is CSARDRDRASYEQYF. Here the CDR3 DNA reads TGCAGTGCTAGAGACCGGGACAGGGCGTCCTACGAGCAGTACTTC.

This clonotype was seen ten or more times. This chain uses TRBV12-3 or TRBV12-4 with TRBJ2-2, with D possibly matching TRBD1 (7 bases). The CDR3 totals 15 residues. Between the trimmed V and J ends, which lost 8 bases and 2 bases, there was a span of 15 bases. DNA for the CDR3: TGTGCCAGCGGGACTGGGACAGTTAACACCGGGGAGCTGTTTTTT. Protein: CASGTGTVNTGELFF.

V and J are TRBV7-9 and TRBJ2-2; no definite D call. The germline V gene has CDR1 SEHNR and CDR2 FQNEAQ (reference sequence). V was pared by 0 bases and J by 0 bases, with 11 bases between. The length of the CDR3 is 17 residues. The CDR3 protein is CASSLALGPANTGELFF. The CDR3, as DNA: TGTGCCAGCAGCTTAGCGCTGGGTCCAGCGAACACCGGGGAGCTGTTTTTT.

This clonotype showed up many times. The chain is built from TRBV3-1 and TRBJ2-1; D possibly corresponds to TRBD2 (6 bases). CDR3 length: 16 amino acids. Looked up from germline, CDR1 is LGHDT and CDR2 is YNNKEL (reference sequence). The V end was cut by 4 bases, the J end by 6 bases, with 19 bases between. CDR3 sequence: CASSPVGRSIGNEQFF. The DNA for the CDR3 is TGTGCCAGCAGCCCCGTCGGGAGAAGTATTGGCAATGAGCAGTTCTTC.

The gene calls are TRBV10-3 and TRBJ2-7; the D gene could be TRBD1 or TRBD2 (5 bases each). This CDR3 contains 18 residues. Germline values: CDR1 ENHRY, CDR2 SYGVKD. Trimming removed 4 bases at V and 5 bases at J, with 27 bases between. The CDR3 DNA is TGTGCCATCAGTGGGAGTAGAACCGGGGCCTTCAGATCCCACGAGCAGTACTTC. Translation: CAISGSRTGAFRSHEQYF.

The table lists this clonotype with a few counts. V and J are TRBV20-1 and TRBJ1-2; TRBD1 matches at 11 bases. The CDR3 extends over 15 amino acids. The germline gives CDR1 DFQATT, CDR2 SNEGSKA (reference sequence). Trimming took 0 bases from V and 7 from J; bases not matched to a gene: 7. CDR3 region: CSAREPGQGAGGYTF. Written as DNA, the CDR3 is TGCAGTGCTAGAGAACCCGGACAGGGGGCCGGTGGCTACACCTTC.